The source of this TCR beta chain is a study of cytomegalovirus exposure and HLA in healthy donors. The CDR3 extends over 15 amino acids. Germline V gives CDR1 SGHRS, CDR2 YFSETQ. Trimming cost V 4 bases and J 2 bases, with 13 bases left between them. This clone was seen a single time. Primers included in the PCR were 60 Vbeta and 13 Jbeta primers. Clones were read by immunoSEQ multiplex PCR, and TCRdb kept only the in-frame ones, dropping some. There are about 150,000 clones in the sample; approximately 84% occur only once, and about 2.4% lies in the top ten. Sequenced: PBMCs. The chain carries TRBV5-1 and TRBJ1-3; D perhaps matches TRBD1 (5 bases). The source of this sequence is a man younger than 40 in good health and CMV-seropositive. In DNA form, the CDR3 reads TGCGCCAGCAGCCTGGAGACAGTGGCTGGAAACACCATATATTTT. Translating it yields CASSLETVAGNTIYF.